The rows below give T cell receptor beta chains drawn from one sample of a study of blood T cell repertoires in COVID-19. Profiling relied on immunoSEQ multiplex PCR, and the TCRdb table lists in-frame clones only, not all of them. This table has under 150,000 clones, around 85% appearing once. Sequenced input: peripheral blood. The receptor source for this set is a human donor in a cohort sampled during active COVID-19. Each CDR3 is given with its conserved first and last residue. D genes are given only for firm matches. Not every row has a clone size; where given, it reads once, few, many or a size class.

clone size | J gene | V gene | D gene | CDR3 protein | CDR3 DNA
- | TRBJ2-5 | TRBV5-1 | TRBD2 | CASRTSGRKEETQYF | TGCGCCAGCAGGACTAGCGGGAGGAAAGAAGAGACCCAGTACTTC
- | TRBJ2-3 | TRBV7-3 | TRBD1 | CASSVGVGGPGTDTQYF | TGTGCCAGCAGCGTAGGGGTAGGGGGCCCCGGCACAGATACGCAGTATTTT
- | TRBJ2-1 | TRBV7-3 | - | CASSPRDSHRDEQFF | TGTGCCAGCAGCCCCCGGGACTCCCACCGTGATGAGCAGTTCTTC
- | TRBJ2-2 | TRBV7-2 | - | CASSPVTVSTGELFF | TGTGCCAGCAGCCCCGTGACAGTTTCCACCGGGGAGCTGTTTTTT
once | TRBJ1-2 | TRBV5-5 | TRBD1 | CASSSEGQGANYGYTF | TGTGCCAGCAGCTCCGAGGGACAGGGGGCAAACTATGGCTACACCTTC
once | TRBJ2-6 | TRBV6-6 | TRBD1 | CASSRDRAPSGANVLTF | TGTGCCAGCAGTCGGGACAGGGCACCGTCTGGGGCCAACGTCCTGACTTTC
- | TRBJ1-6 | TRBV9 | - | CASSVTEINSPLHF | TGTGCCAGCAGCGTCACAGAAATTAATTCACCCCTCCACTTT
- | TRBJ1-5 | TRBV7-2 | TRBD1 | CASSTPGGASISNQPQHF | TGTGCCAGCAGTACACCAGGGGGCGCGTCGATAAGCAATCAGCCCCAGCATTTT
- | TRBJ1-3 | TRBV20-1 | - | CSASSGNTIYF | TGCAGTGCCTCCTCTGGAAACACCATATATTTT
- | TRBJ1-2 | TRBV6-5 | TRBD1 | CASMEGARRGYTF | TGTGCCAGCATGGAGGGGGCCCGAAGAGGCTACACCTTC
- | TRBJ2-5 | TRBV7-6 | TRBD1 | CASSLAGQGSETQYF | TGTGCCAGCAGCTTAGCCGGACAGGGTTCCGAGACCCAGTACTTC
- | TRBJ2-1 | TRBV24-1 | - | CATSAGVPNEQFF | TGTGCCACCAGTGCGGGAGTACCCAATGAGCAGTTCTTC
- | TRBJ1-2 | TRBV6-1 | - | CASSEAAGFDYTF | TGTGCCAGCAGTGAAGCCGCGGGGTTTGACTACACCTTC
- | TRBJ2-6 | TRBV28 | - | CASSFQQANVLTF | TGTGCCAGCAGTTTCCAACAGGCCAACGTCCTGACTTTC
- | TRBJ1-2 | TRBV6-5 | TRBD1 | CASGEGQGDYGYTF | TGTGCCAGCGGCGAGGGACAGGGGGACTATGGCTACACCTTC
- | TRBJ1-2 | TRBV15 | - | CATSRARLALGYTF | TGTGCCACCAGCAGAGCCCGCCTCGCGTTAGGCTACACCTTC
- | TRBJ1-1 | TRBV30 | - | CAWSVSMNTEAFF | TGTGCCTGGAGTGTCTCTATGAACACTGAAGCTTTCTTT
- | TRBJ1-2 | TRBV29-1 | - | CSVETAYGYTF | TGCAGCGTTGAGACAGCCTATGGCTACACCTTC
- | TRBJ2-1 | TRBV9 | - | CASSVTGLNYNEQFF | TGTGCCAGCAGCGTAACGGGACTGAACTACAATGAGCAGTTCTTC
- | TRBJ2-6 | TRBV9 | - | CASSLRGGSGANVLTF | TGTGCCAGCTCCCTTAGAGGGGGCTCTGGGGCCAACGTCCTGACTTTC
- | TRBJ2-5 | TRBV6-2/TRBV6-3 | - | CASSPGRGAYQETQYF | TGTGCCAGCAGCCCTGGCCGAGGAGCGTACCAAGAGACCCAGTACTTC
- | TRBJ2-2 | TRBV30 | TRBD2 | CAWATSGSTGELFF | TGTGCCTGGGCGACTAGCGGGAGCACCGGGGAGCTGTTTTTT
once | TRBJ2-5 | TRBV19 | - | CASSSHRSGHRGETQYF | TGTGCCAGTAGTAGCCATCGGAGCGGGCACCGGGGGGAGACCCAGTACTTC
- | TRBJ1-2 | TRBV30 | TRBD1 | CAWSVGQALPGYTF | TGTGCCTGGAGTGTAGGACAGGCACTACCAGGCTACACCTTC
- | TRBJ1-2 | TRBV23-1 | - | CASSHFHYGYTF | TGCGCCAGCAGTCACTTTCACTATGGCTACACCTTC
- | TRBJ2-1 | TRBV5-4 | TRBD2 | CASSRTTGGRIYNEQFF | TGTGCCAGCAGCCGGACCACCGGCGGGAGGATCTACAATGAGCAGTTCTTC
- | TRBJ2-3 | TRBV4-3 | - | CASSQEIITDTQYF | TGCGCCAGCAGCCAAGAAATTATTACAGATACGCAGTATTTT
- | TRBJ1-1 | TRBV7-8 | TRBD1 | CASKDRVVSTEAFF | TGTGCCAGCAAGGACAGGGTAGTTTCCACTGAAGCTTTCTTT
once | TRBJ1-6 | TRBV10-3 | TRBD1 | CAVRQGAIGSPLHF | TGTGCCGTCCGACAGGGGGCCATTGGTTCACCCCTCCACTTT
- | TRBJ2-1 | TRBV7-2 | TRBD2 | CASGKAGGPYEQFF | TGTGCCAGCGGAAAAGCGGGAGGGCCCTATGAGCAGTTCTTC
- | TRBJ1-2 | TRBV7-9 | - | CASSLVGAEYGYTF | TGTGCCAGCAGCTTAGTGGGGGCTGAATATGGCTACACCTTC
once | TRBJ1-2 | TRBV27 | - | CASSVWWGDYGYTF | TGTGCCAGCAGTGTATGGTGGGGGGACTATGGCTACACCTTC
- | TRBJ2-2 | TRBV11-2 | - | CASQGSGELFF | TGTGCCAGCCAGGGATCCGGGGAGCTGTTTTTT
- | TRBJ2-2 | TRBV6-5 | TRBD2 | CAGQSGSGGELFF | TGTGCCGGACAAAGCGGGAGTGGCGGGGAGCTGTTTTTT
large | TRBJ2-3 | TRBV11-2 | - | CASSSRRGVADTQYF | TGTGCCAGCAGCTCAAGGCGGGGCGTGGCAGATACGCAGTATTTT
- | TRBJ1-1 | TRBV19 | TRBD1 | CASSRTGGGTEAFF | TGTGCCAGTAGTAGAACAGGGGGCGGCACTGAAGCTTTCTTT
- | TRBJ2-5 | TRBV4-3 | - | CASSQVSREETQYF | TGCGCCAGCAGCCAAGTATCCAGGGAAGAGACCCAGTACTTC
- | TRBJ1-1 | TRBV10-3 | TRBD1 | CAISQGGGEAFF | TGTGCCATCAGTCAGGGGGGTGGTGAAGCTTTCTTT
- | TRBJ2-2 | TRBV18 | - | CASSSAVPQGELFF | TGTGCCAGCTCTTCCGCTGTTCCCCAGGGGGAGCTGTTTTTT
few | TRBJ1-5 | TRBV6-5 | TRBD1 | CASDRGFNQPQHF | TGTGCCAGCGACAGGGGGTTTAATCAGCCCCAGCATTTT
- | TRBJ1-5 | TRBV4-3 | - | CASSQQGNQPQHF | TGCGCCAGCAGCCAACAGGGCAATCAGCCCCAGCATTTT
- | TRBJ2-3 | TRBV7-2 | - | CASSFVPNPTDTQYF | TGTGCCAGCAGCTTCGTTCCTAACCCCACAGATACGCAGTATTTT
- | TRBJ1-1 | TRBV12-5 | - | CASGFSTDVVGANFPNTEAFF | TGTGCTAGTGGTTTCTCAACGGATGTCGTGGGGGCGAATTTCCCGAACACTGAAGCTTTCTTT
- | TRBJ1-2 | TRBV3-1/TRBV3-2 | - | CASSPQGIYGYTF | TGTGCCAGCAGCCCCCAGGGGATCTATGGCTACACCTTC
- | TRBJ1-4 | TRBV30 | - | CAWSRTAASEKLFF | TGTGCCTGGAGCCGGACAGCCGCCTCTGAAAAACTGTTTTTT
- | TRBJ2-4 | TRBV5-4 | TRBD2 | CASSPGGGIQKNIQYF | TGTGCCAGCAGCCCGGGAGGAGGTATACAAAAAAACATTCAGTACTTC
- | TRBJ2-3 | TRBV7-3 | TRBD2 | CASSFQLPGTSGSTDTQYF | TGTGCCAGCAGCTTCCAACTTCCCGGGACTAGCGGTAGCACAGATACGCAGTATTTT
- | TRBJ1-3 | TRBV30 | - | CAWSLTGFGNTIYF | TGTGCCTGGAGCCTTACAGGGTTTGGAAACACCATATATTTT
- | TRBJ2-3 | TRBV11-1 | TRBD2 | CASSLAVRTGGPDTQYF | TGTGCCAGCAGCTTAGCAGTACGGACGGGGGGGCCCGATACGCAGTATTTT
- | TRBJ2-5 | TRBV27 | TRBD2 | CASRTGLRGETQYF | TGTGCCAGCAGAACGGGACTACGTGGGGAGACCCAGTACTTC
few | TRBJ2-1 | TRBV3-1/TRBV3-2 | TRBD2 | CAAPGEGLSYNEQFF | TGTGCCGCCCCGGGGGAGGGCCTCTCCTACAATGAGCAGTTCTTC